This T cell receptor beta chain came from a study of blood T cell repertoires in COVID-19. Study in general: Italy, Spain and the United States were the sources of the convalescent and acute COVID-19 samples. Sample material is recorded as cDNA or gDNA derived from T cells, B-cell-depleted T cells, or PBMCs.

This clone was seen more than once but under ten times. This CDR3 contains 14 residues. The germline V gene encodes CDR1 MRHNA and CDR2 SNTAGT. Trimming removed 5 bases at V and 6 bases at J, with 16 bases between. As processed by the authors: Amplifying reference gene primers gave estimates of nucleated cell counts. Method: immunoSEQ multiplex PCR; TCRdb's copy keeps in-frame clones and lacks some. From that table come the V and J calls and clone size; the DNA was used to work out D and trimming. The sample contains fewer than 250,000 clones, approximately 84% of which appear only once. The sample comprised peripheral blood. The sequence derives from a woman aged 45-65 years with active or convalescent COVID-19. This chain uses TRBV6-4 with TRBJ1-1, with D perhaps TRBD1 (5 bases). Here the CDR3 DNA reads TGTGCCAGCAGTCCCACGGGGGGAGTTTCTGAAGCTTTCTTT. It encodes CASSPTGGVSEAFF.